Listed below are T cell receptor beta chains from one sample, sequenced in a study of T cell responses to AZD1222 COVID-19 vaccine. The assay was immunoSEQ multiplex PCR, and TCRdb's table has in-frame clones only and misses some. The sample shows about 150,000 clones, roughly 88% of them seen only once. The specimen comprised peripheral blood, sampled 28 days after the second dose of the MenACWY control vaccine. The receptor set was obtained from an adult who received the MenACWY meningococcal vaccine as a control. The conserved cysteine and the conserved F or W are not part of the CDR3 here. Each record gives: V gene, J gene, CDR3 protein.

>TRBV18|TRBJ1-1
ASSPPVNTEAF
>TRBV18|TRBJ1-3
ASSAGTGNTIY
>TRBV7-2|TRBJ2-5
ASSLPGTQY
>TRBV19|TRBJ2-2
ASSQGPRNTGELF
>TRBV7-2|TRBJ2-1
ASSDSSYNEQF
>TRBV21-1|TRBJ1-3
ASSKIRGRDSGNTIY
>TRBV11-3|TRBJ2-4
ASSLEAGGKNIQY
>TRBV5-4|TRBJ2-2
ASSPGGTDLGAGELF
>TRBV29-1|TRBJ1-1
SALTGPTTF
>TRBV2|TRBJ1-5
ASTSDSLSNQPQH
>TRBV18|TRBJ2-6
ASSPQGASLPGANVLT
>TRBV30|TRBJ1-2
AQTTQVYYGYT
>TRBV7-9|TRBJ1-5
ASSSGGGYQPQH
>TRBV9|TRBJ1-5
ASSVGQGGQPQH
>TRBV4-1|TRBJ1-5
ASSLIPSTDSNQPQH
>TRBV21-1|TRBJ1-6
ASSKGADSPLH
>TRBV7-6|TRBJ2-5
ASSLAPLRGGRQDQETQY
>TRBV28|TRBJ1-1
ASSLRAGANTEAF
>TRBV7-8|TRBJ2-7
ASSRLYGESSYEQY
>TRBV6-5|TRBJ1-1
ASYKRGTEAF
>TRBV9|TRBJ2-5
ASSPWTGTPPETQY
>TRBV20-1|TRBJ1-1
SASPVRETEAF
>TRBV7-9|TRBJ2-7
ASSPRGGIDEQY
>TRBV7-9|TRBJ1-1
ASSRGQSSPEAF
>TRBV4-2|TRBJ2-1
ASSQEAWGYNEQF